Listed here are 19 T cell receptor beta chains from one sample, sequenced in a study of cytotoxic CD8 clonotypes in ibrutinib-treated CLL. Data came from immunoSEQ multiplex PCR; TCRdb stores just in-frame clones and leaves some out. The sample lists 150,000 to 200,000 clones; around 70% were seen once. Sequences were derived from PBMCs, sampled after 24 months of ibrutinib treatment. The receptors were gathered from a human donor with chronic lymphocytic leukemia.

The chain recombines TRBV5-1 with TRBJ1-2; no firm D call. Trimming stripped 0 bases from V and 3 bases from J, with 6 bases between. This CDR3 has 13 amino acids. Germline values: CDR1 SGHRS, CDR2 YFSETQ. The CDR3 nucleotides read TGCGCCAGCAGCTTGGACGTCCACTATGGCTACACCTTC. Its translation: CASSLDVHYGYTF.

The V gene is TRBV2, the J gene TRBJ2-5; 9 bases match TRBD1. The DNA end lines up better with TRBJ2-7; the J call may be wrong. Germline V CDR1 and CDR2: SNHLY, FYNNEI. CDR3 length: 17 residues. The CDR3 spells CASRPGTGRPSPYEQYF. As DNA, the CDR3 is TGTGCCAGCAGGCCCGGGACAGGGCGCCCTTCCCCCTACGAGCAGTACTTC.

The J gene is TRBJ1-5, the V gene TRBV30; maybe TRBD1 (5 bases). Germline values: CDR1 GTSNPN, CDR2 SVGIG (reference sequence). This CDR3 has 13 residues. V was cut by 2 bases and J by 5 bases, with 10 bases left in between. CDR3 DNA sequence: TGTGCCTGGAGTCCAGGGCAGTATCAGCCCCAGCATTTT. This gives the protein CAWSPGQYQPQHF.

Points on this clone: The junction shows a germline mismatch at one end, possibly a read error. This sequence joins TRBV30 and TRBJ1-5; D call uncertain. CDR1 and CDR2 from the germline V gene are GTSNPN and SVGIG (reference sequence). The CDR3 runs 13 residues. The CDR3 loop is CAWSERINLPQHF. For the CDR3, the DNA is TGTGCCTGGAGTGAAAGGATAAATCTGCCCCAGCATTTT.

The chain carries TRBV11-1 and TRBJ1-1; 9 bases map to TRBD1. This CDR3 has 15 residues. Germline V CDR1 and CDR2: SGHAT, FQDESV (reference sequence). J was trimmed by 4 bases and V by 5 bases; bases with no gene match: 8. The CDR3 sequence: CASSPHTGGFTEAFF. CDR3 DNA sequence: TGTGCCAGCAGCCCGCATACAGGGGGCTTCACTGAAGCTTTCTTT. The full variable domain, rest sourced from reference TRBV11-1 and TRBJ1-1, is EAEVAQSPRYKITEKSQAVAFWCDPISGHATLYWYRQILGQGPELLVQFQDESVVDDSQLPKDRFSAERLKGVDSTLKIQPAELGDSAMYLCASSPHTGGFTEAFFGQGTRLTVV.

In this sample, this clone turned up a few times. This sequence joins TRBV7-2 and TRBJ1-2; D is undetermined. Trimming shortened V by 1 base and J by 6 bases, and 3 bases separated the two germline ends. The germline V gene has CDR1 SGHTA and CDR2 FQGNSA. The CDR3 is 11 amino acids. CDR3 loop: CASSLVHGYTF. CDR3 DNA: TGTGCCAGCAGCTTAGTTCATGGCTACACCTTC.

This clone was detected only once. V gene TRBV5-1 combines with J gene TRBJ2-1; D is possibly TRBD2 (5 bases). The length of the CDR3 is 16 residues. V was trimmed by 4 bases and J by 3 bases, leaving 17 bases between them. The V gene's germline CDR1 is SGHRS and CDR2 YFSETQ. Here the CDR3 reads CASSPDWKRFYNEQFF. CDR3 sequence (DNA): TGCGCCAGCAGCCCCGATTGGAAGCGGTTCTACAATGAGCAGTTCTTC.

This chain connects TRBV5-8 to TRBJ1-2; D is undetermined. The CDR3 sequence is 16 residues long. V lost 0 bases and J 2 bases, leaving 14 bases between the germline ends. CDR1 is SGHTS, CDR2 YDEGEE, per germline. This CDR3 is CASSLVGGPMNYGYTF. The CDR3 DNA sequence: TGTGCCAGCAGCTTGGTCGGAGGACCGATGAACTATGGCTACACCTTC.

The V call is TRBV28, the J call TRBJ1-1; D possibly corresponds to TRBD1 (5 bases). CDR1 is MDHEN and CDR2 is SYDVKM in the germline V gene. Trimming shortened V by 5 bases and J by 0 bases, and 10 bases separated the two germline ends. The CDR3 contains 14 residues. The CDR3 coding sequence is TGTGCCAGCAGTCCCCGAGGGGTGAACACTGAAGCTTTCTTT. Its protein is CASSPRGVNTEAFF.

The table lists this clone with a few counts. The chain combines TRBV5-1 with TRBJ1-2, with TRBD1 matching 7 bases. Germline V gene sequence: CDR1 SGHRS, CDR2 YFSETQ. V gave up 4 bases and J gave up 6 bases; unmatched junction bases: 9. The CDR3 sequence is 14 residues long. This chain's CDR3 is CASSSDGQVHGYTF. The CDR3 DNA reads TGCGCCAGCAGCAGCGACGGACAGGTTCATGGCTACACCTTC.

This clone appeared a few times. The V and J genes are TRBV4-2 and TRBJ2-3; 12 bases line up with TRBD1. Trimming removed 3 bases from V and 4 bases from J; junction bases left unmatched: 11. Germline values: CDR1 LGHNA, CDR2 YNFKEQ. CDR3 size: 18 residues. CDR3 DNA sequence: TGTGCCAGCAGCCAGGGGGACAGGGGGCTTTTGCGAGCAGATACGCAGTATTTT. Its protein is CASSQGDRGLLRADTQYF.

The chain uses TRBV9 and TRBJ2-1; a possible D gene is TRBD2 (6 bases). The germline V gene has CDR1 SGDLS and CDR2 YYNGEE. V dropped 0 bases and J dropped 7 bases, with 20 bases sitting between them. CDR3 length equals 17 residues. CDR3 protein: CASSVGSGLLLGNEQFF. For the CDR3, the DNA is TGTGCCAGCAGCGTAGGGAGCGGGCTCCTCTTGGGGAATGAGCAGTTCTTC. The full variable domain, completed using reference TRBV9 and TRBJ2-1, is DSGVTQTPKHLITATGQRVTLRCSPRSGDLSVYWYQQSLDQGLQFLIQYYNGEERAKGNILERFSAQQFPDLHSELNLSSLELGDSALYFCASSVGSGLLLGNEQFFGPGTRLTVL.

This chain joins TRBV4-3 and TRBJ2-7, with 11 bases that match TRBD2. The germline CDR1 and CDR2 sequences are LGHNA and YSLEER. J was trimmed by 5 bases and V by 2 bases; bases with no gene match: 5. The CDR3 contains 15 residues. The CDR3 coding sequence is TGCGCCAGCAGCCAACGATTACTAGCGGGAGACGAGCAGTACTTC. This encodes CASSQRLLAGDEQYF.

As concerns this clone: At one boundary the junction diverges from the germline segment, which might be a read error. V is TRBV7-7 and J is TRBJ1-4, with 7 bases that match TRBD1. This CDR3 spans 16 amino acids. Germline CDR1 is SSHAT and CDR2 is FNYEAQ (reference sequence). Here the CDR3 reads CASSLSSRQGIEKLFF. In nucleotides, the CDR3 is TGTGCTAGCAGCTTATCATCTCGACAGGGTATCGAAAAACTGTTTTTT.

The rearrangement uses TRBV9 and TRBJ2-1; no clear D gene. V gave up 0 bases and J gave up 3 bases, with 7 bases separating them. This CDR3 comprises 14 residues. The V gene's germline CDR1 is SGDLS and CDR2 YYNGEE. The DNA of the CDR3 is TGTGCCAGCAGCGTAGTCCCAAACTACAATGAGCAGTTCTTC. Protein product: CASSVVPNYNEQFF.

The chain is built from TRBV11-2 and TRBJ1-3; D unclear. The CDR3 is 14 amino acids. The germline V gene encodes CDR1 SGHAT and CDR2 FQNNGV. Trimming removed 1 base from V and 2 bases from J, with 6 bases in between. Here the CDR3 DNA reads TGTGCCAGCAGCTTAGTCAGTGCTGGAAACACCATATATTTT. Amino acid sequence: CASSLVSAGNTIYF.

This chain connects TRBV5-1 to TRBJ1-1; TRBD1 is a possible D gene (6 bases). The CDR3 runs to 14 residues. V gave up 1 base and J gave up 0 bases, with 7 bases separating them. CDR1 is SGHRS, CDR2 YFSETQ, per germline. The CDR3 here is CASSLQGMNTEAFF. The CDR3, as DNA: TGCGCCAGCAGCTTGCAGGGGATGAACACTGAAGCTTTCTTT.

The J gene is TRBJ1-2, the V gene TRBV6-5; no firm D call. The CDR3 has 14 residues. Germline values: CDR1 MNHEY, CDR2 SVGAGI. V lost 6 bases and J 4 bases, leaving 15 bases between the germline ends. The CDR3 loop is CASSFGLLGYGYTF. CDR3 coding DNA: TGTGCCAGCAGCTTCGGTCTTCTCGGCTATGGCTACACCTTC.

This sequence joins TRBV6-9 and TRBJ2-7; 7 positions agree with TRBD1. The CDR3 spans 15 residues. The V and J ends lost 3 bases and 2 bases, in that order; junction bases with no gene match: 7. In germline, CDR1 is MNHGY, CDR2 SVAAGI. Written as DNA, the CDR3 is TGTGCCAGCAGTTACCCCCCGACAGGGCCCTACGAGCAGTACTTC. Amino acid sequence: CASSYPPTGPYEQYF.